The 21 T cell receptor beta chains below come from one sample, sequenced in a study of read filtering for tumor transcriptome and immune sequencing. Molecular barcoded adaptors covering alpha/delta and beta/gamma chains were used on roughly 370 ng RNA. Each CDR3 protein is one row after TCRdb ran MiXCR on the reads. Of over 90,000 distinct CDR3 sequences in the sample, 20% to 25% were seen once. Sequenced: a population of CD138-negative cells sorted from bone marrow. The receptors derive from a donor at least 40 years old with multiple myeloma.

With respect to this clonotype: It may be a read error: a sequence one base away is much more abundant. The V gene is TRBV28, the J gene TRBJ1-5, with 10 positions matching TRBD1. Germline V CDR1 and CDR2: MDHEN, SYDVKM. The CDR3 runs to 15 residues. As DNA, the CDR3 is TGTGTCAGCAGACGACAGGGGGCGGGCAATCAGCCCCAGCATTTT. This codes for CVSRRQGAGNQPQHF.

On this clonotype itself: A much larger clone differs by one base, so this may be a read error. V and J are TRBV29-1 and TRBJ2-1; 7 nucleotides align to TRBD1. Germline V gene lookup returns CDR1 SQVTM and CDR2 ANQGSEA. The CDR3 runs to 13 residues. J was trimmed by 5 bases and V by 6 bases; bases with no gene match: 7. This chain's CDR3 is CSVADRRDNEQFF. DNA for the CDR3: TGCAGCGTAGCGGACAGGCGGGACAATGAGCAGTTCTTC.

This clonotype was counted ten times or more. The gene calls are TRBV5-1 and TRBJ2-2; 7 nucleotides line up with TRBD1. The CDR3 has 15 amino acids. Trimming removed 4 bases from V and 0 bases from J; junction bases left unmatched: 3. Germline V gene lookup returns CDR1 SGHRS and CDR2 YFSETQ. The CDR3 reads CASSGDRANTGELFF. The DNA for the CDR3 is TGCGCCAGCAGCGGGGACAGAGCGAACACCGGGGAGCTGTTTTTT.

This clonotype was observed many times. The chain recombines TRBV20-1 with TRBJ2-1; no firm D call. The CDR3 totals 13 residues. Germline V gene sequence: CDR1 DFQATT, CDR2 SNEGSKA (reference sequence). The ends were cut back, 3 bases at V and 1 base at J, with 7 bases in the middle. The CDR3 reads CSARGRSYNEQFF. In DNA, the CDR3 is TGCAGTGCTAGGGGCAGGTCCTACAATGAGCAGTTCTTC.

The chain links TRBV6-2 or TRBV6-3 to TRBJ2-2; TRBD2 matches 7 bases. The CDR3 length is 17 residues. The V segment lost 8 bases and the J segment 0 bases; nucleotides outside the gene matches: 12. Germline values: CDR1 MNHEY, CDR2 SVGEGT. The CDR3 coding sequence is TGTGCCAGCCGCCGGCTAGCGGAGAACGCGAACACCGGGGAGCTGTTTTTT. It codes for CASRRLAENANTGELFF.

The rearrangement uses TRBV7-2 and TRBJ1-5, with D maybe TRBD1 (5 bases). CDR1 and CDR2 (germline): SGHTA, FQGNSA. The CDR3 has 13 residues. V was pared by 2 bases and J by 6 bases, with 8 bases between. CDR3 region: CASSLLRGQPQHF. CDR3 coding DNA: TGTGCCAGCAGCTTATTAAGGGGTCAGCCCCAGCATTTT.

This clonotype was found many times. The chain has TRBV5-1 and TRBJ1-4; TRBD1 aligns across 7 bases. V trimming: 5 bases; J trimming: 4 bases; junction bases outside the gene matches: 5. CDR1 and CDR2 (germline): SGHRS, YFSETQ. This CDR3 contains 14 residues. The DNA of the CDR3 is TGCGCCAGCAGTGAAGGGACAGTTAATGAAAAACTGTTTTTT. This encodes CASSEGTVNEKLFF. Full variable domain (rest looked up from reference TRBV5-1 and TRBJ1-4): KAGVTQTPRYLIKTRGQQVTLSCSPISGHRSVSWYQQTPGQGLQFLFEYFSETQRNKGNFPGRFSGRQFSNSRSEMNVSTLELGDSALYLCASSEGTVNEKLFFGSGTQLSVL.

This clonotype was seen a single time. A junction boundary mismatches the germline segment, possibly from a read error. This rearrangement joins TRBV6-5 to TRBJ2-1, with D possibly being TRBD1 (6 bases). Germline loops: CDR1 MNHEY, CDR2 SVGAGI. The CDR3 has 15 residues. CDR3 residues: CACSFSSYGGDEQFF. The CDR3 coding sequence is TGTGCCTGCAGTTTCTCGTCCTATGGGGGCGATGAGCAGTTCTTC.

This clonotype appeared many times. The DNA for the CDR3 is TGTGCCAGCAGCCATACAGGGGCGTCCACAGATACGCAGTATTTT. As protein: CASSHTGASTDTQYF. The J gene is TRBJ2-3, the V gene TRBV14, with 7 bases fitting TRBD1. Per the germline V gene, CDR1 is SGHDN and CDR2 is FVKESK. With 3 bases clipped from V and 2 bases from J, the junction kept 5 bases outside the gene matches. The CDR3 spans 15 residues.

The chain carries TRBV11-2 and TRBJ1-5, with 7 nucleotides matching TRBD1. Trimming took 1 base from V and 4 from J; bases not matched to a gene: 1. This CDR3 has 14 residues. Germline-derived CDR1 and CDR2 are SGHAT and FQNNGV. The CDR3 loop reads CASSLGTGNQPQHF. CDR3 nucleotide sequence: TGTGCCAGCAGCTTAGGGACAGGAAATCAGCCCCAGCATTTT.

This clonotype came up many times. The CDR3 sequence is CASSLQEGNIQYF. The CDR3 DNA reads as TGCGCCAGCAGCTTGCAGGAAGGGAACATTCAGTACTTC. The rearrangement uses TRBV5-1 and TRBJ2-4; D ambiguous. CDR1 is SGHRS and CDR2 is YFSETQ in the germline V gene. This CDR3 has 13 amino acids. V lost 1 base and J 7 bases, leaving 9 bases between the germline ends.

This clonotype has ten or more counts. The chain combines TRBV5-1 with TRBJ1-2; no firm D call. The length of the CDR3 is 14 residues. Germline V gene sequence: CDR1 SGHRS, CDR2 YFSETQ. Trimming took 6 bases from V and 5 from J, leaving 17 bases between them. The CDR3, as DNA: TGCGCCAGCACGCATTCATTTTCATCTTATGGCTACACCTTC. It translates to CASTHSFSSYGYTF.

This clonotype was counted ten times or more. The J gene is TRBJ2-2, the V gene TRBV5-1; 7 bases match TRBD1. Unmatched junction bases numbered 6, after V lost 1 base and J lost 0 bases. This CDR3 has 17 amino acids. Germline lookup yields CDR1 SGHRS and CDR2 YFSETQ. CDR3 bases: TGCGCCAGCAGCTTGAGTCCCGGGACAGCGAACACCGGGGAGCTGTTTTTT. This gives the protein CASSLSPGTANTGELFF.

The V call is TRBV5-4, the J call TRBJ2-1; D not certain. The V gene's germline CDR1 is SGHNT and CDR2 YYREEE (reference sequence). V shed 3 bases and J shed 6 bases, with 10 bases lying between them. The CDR3 length is 13 residues. This chain's CDR3 is CASSSNRGNEQFF. In DNA form, the CDR3 reads TGTGCCAGCAGCTCGAACAGAGGCAATGAGCAGTTCTTC.

Concerning this clonotype itself: A clone one base away is much larger, so this may be a read error. The chain couples TRBV2 to TRBJ2-3; D possibly uses TRBD1 or TRBD2 (6 bases each). The CDR3 has 13 residues. Trimming cost V 5 bases and J 8 bases, with 14 bases left between them. Per germline, CDR1 SNHLY and CDR2 FYNNEI. CDR3 loop: CASSSGAAVTQYF. CDR3 bases: TGTGCCAGCAGTTCGGGGGCGGCAGTTACGCAGTATTTT.

This clonotype showed up many times. The chain couples TRBV30 to TRBJ2-2, with D possibly matching TRBD2 (7 bases). Trimming cost V 2 bases and J 6 bases, with 13 bases left between them. The CDR3 totals 14 residues. From germline, CDR1 is GTSNPN and CDR2 SVGIG (reference sequence). This CDR3 is CAWSLGGLAGELFF. CDR3 sequence (DNA): TGTGCCTGGAGTCTGGGGGGGCTGGCCGGGGAGCTGTTTTTT.

The rearrangement uses TRBV2 and TRBJ2-1, with D unresolved. V shed 7 bases and J shed 7 bases, with 14 bases lying between them. The CDR3 consists of 13 residues. Germline-derived CDR1 and CDR2 are SNHLY and FYNNEI. The CDR3 protein is CASTRYNSNEQFF. CDR3 coding DNA: TGTGCCAGCACCAGATACAACTCTAATGAGCAGTTCTTC.

The gene calls are TRBV6-6 and TRBJ2-5; tentative D call: TRBD2 (6 bases). V was cut by 2 bases and J by 6 bases, with 7 bases left in between. The CDR3 sequence is 12 residues long. CDR1 is MNHNY and CDR2 is SVGAGI in the germline V gene (reference sequence). The CDR3 here is CASSYGGKTQYF. The CDR3 DNA sequence: TGTGCCAGCAGTTACGGGGGGAAGACCCAGTACTTC.

This clonotype was seen many times. The chain recombines TRBV7-9 with TRBJ2-5, with D unresolved. Per the germline V gene, CDR1 is SEHNR and CDR2 is FQNEAQ (reference sequence). Trimming stripped 5 bases from V and 5 bases from J, with 15 bases between. The CDR3 is 14 amino acids. CDR3 protein: CASSDKSDRETQYF. CDR3 DNA sequence: TGTGCCAGCAGCGATAAGTCGGACCGGGAGACCCAGTACTTC.

This sequence joins TRBV2 and TRBJ1-5; tentatively, D is TRBD1 (5 bases). Per the germline V gene, CDR1 is SNHLY and CDR2 is FYNNEI. CDR3 length equals 12 residues. V gave up 6 bases and J gave up 11 bases, with 14 bases separating them. This CDR3 is CASRGALGAQHF. As DNA, the CDR3 is TGTGCCAGCAGAGGGGCGTTGGGGGCCCAGCATTTT.

The table lists this clonotype with many counts. The chain joins TRBV7-9 to TRBJ1-2; 7 bases align to TRBD1. V was clipped by 5 bases and J by 6 bases; unmatched bases: 9. Germline V gene lookup returns CDR1 SEHNR and CDR2 FQNEAQ (reference sequence). The CDR3 has 14 amino acids. In nucleotides, the CDR3 is TGTGCCAGCAGCCCAACCGACAGGGTTGATGGCTACACCTTC. This codes for CASSPTDRVDGYTF. The full variable domain, rest sourced from reference TRBV7-9 and TRBJ1-2, is DTGVSQNPRHKITKRGQNVTFRCDPISEHNRLYWYRQTLGQGPEFLTYFQNEAQLEKSRLLSDRFSAERPKGSFSTLEIQRTEQGDSAMYLCASSPTDRVDGYTFGSGTRLTVV.